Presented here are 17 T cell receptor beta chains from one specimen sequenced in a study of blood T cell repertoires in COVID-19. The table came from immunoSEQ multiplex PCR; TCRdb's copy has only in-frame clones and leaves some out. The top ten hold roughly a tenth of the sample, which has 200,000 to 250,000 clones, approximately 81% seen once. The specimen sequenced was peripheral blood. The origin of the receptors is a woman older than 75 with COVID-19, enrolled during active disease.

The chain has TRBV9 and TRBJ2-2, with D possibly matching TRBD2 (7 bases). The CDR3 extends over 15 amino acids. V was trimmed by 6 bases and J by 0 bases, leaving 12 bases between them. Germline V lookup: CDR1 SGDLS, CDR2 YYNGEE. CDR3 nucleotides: TGTGCCAGCACGTGGGGGGGCACGAACACCGGGGAGCTGTTTTTT. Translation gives CASTWGGTNTGELFF.

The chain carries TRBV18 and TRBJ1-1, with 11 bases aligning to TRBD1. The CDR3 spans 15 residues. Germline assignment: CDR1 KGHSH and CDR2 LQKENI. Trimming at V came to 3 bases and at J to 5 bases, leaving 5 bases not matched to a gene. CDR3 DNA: TGTGCCAGCTCACCGGACAGGGGGCAAGGAACTGAAGCTTTCTTT. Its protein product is CASSPDRGQGTEAFF.

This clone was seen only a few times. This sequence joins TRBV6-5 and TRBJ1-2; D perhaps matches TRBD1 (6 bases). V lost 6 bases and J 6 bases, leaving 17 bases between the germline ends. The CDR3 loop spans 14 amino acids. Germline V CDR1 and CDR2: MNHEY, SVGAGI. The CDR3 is CASSRLGGEDGYTF. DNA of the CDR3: TGTGCCAGCAGCCGACTAGGGGGGGAGGATGGCTACACCTTC.

CDR3 in DNA: TGTGCCAGCAGCGGACAGGGGTACGCAACTAATGAAAAACTGTTTTTT. It specifies CASSGQGYATNEKLFF. J is TRBJ1-4 and V is TRBV25-1; 9 nucleotides line up with TRBD1. The CDR3 runs to 16 residues. Unmatched junction bases numbered 5, after V lost 6 bases and J lost 0 bases. Germline loops: CDR1 MGHDK, CDR2 SYGVNS.

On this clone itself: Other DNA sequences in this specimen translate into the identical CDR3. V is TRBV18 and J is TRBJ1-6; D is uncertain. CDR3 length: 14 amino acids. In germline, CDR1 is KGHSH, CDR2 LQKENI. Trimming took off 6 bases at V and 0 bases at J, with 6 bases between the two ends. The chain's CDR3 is CASSPSSYNSPLHF. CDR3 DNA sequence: TGTGCCAGCTCGCCGAGCTCCTATAATTCACCCCTCCACTTT.

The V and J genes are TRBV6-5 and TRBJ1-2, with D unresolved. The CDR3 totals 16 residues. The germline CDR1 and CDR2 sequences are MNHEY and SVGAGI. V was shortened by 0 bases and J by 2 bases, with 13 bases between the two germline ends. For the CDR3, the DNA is TGTGCCAGCAGTTACTCTTCGGGCGCGGGGAACTATGGCTACACCTTC. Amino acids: CASSYSSGAGNYGYTF.

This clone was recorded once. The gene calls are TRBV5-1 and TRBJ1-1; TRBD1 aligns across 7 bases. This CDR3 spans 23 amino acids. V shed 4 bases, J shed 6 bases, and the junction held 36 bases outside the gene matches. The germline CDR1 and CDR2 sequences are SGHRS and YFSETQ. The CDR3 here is CASSPYKPTGGPIVGTAGAEAFF. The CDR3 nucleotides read TGCGCCAGCAGCCCGTATAAACCTACCGGGGGCCCCATTGTGGGGACAGCCGGGGCTGAAGCTTTCTTT.

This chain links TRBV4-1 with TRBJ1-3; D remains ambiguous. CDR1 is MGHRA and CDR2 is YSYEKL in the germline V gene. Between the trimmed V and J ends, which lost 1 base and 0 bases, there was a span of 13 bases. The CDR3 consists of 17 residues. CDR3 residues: CASSQGYFAASGNTIYF. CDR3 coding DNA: TGCGCCAGCAGCCAAGGTTATTTTGCGGCCTCTGGAAACACCATATATTTT.

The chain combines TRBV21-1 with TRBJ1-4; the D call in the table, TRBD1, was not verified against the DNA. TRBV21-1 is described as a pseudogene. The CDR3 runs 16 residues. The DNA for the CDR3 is TGTGCCAGCAGCAGAGGACGGCCGGACACAAATGAAAAACTGTTTTTT. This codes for CASSRGRPDTNEKLFF.

DNA for the CDR3: TGCAGCGTTGGACAGCGATACAATGAGCAGTTCTTC. This encodes CSVGQRYNEQFF. The gene calls are TRBV29-1 and TRBJ2-1; D may be TRBD1 (5 bases). Trimming left V 4 bases short and J 4 bases short, with 8 bases between. The CDR3 extends over 12 amino acids. Looked up from germline, CDR1 is SQVTM and CDR2 is ANQGSEA.

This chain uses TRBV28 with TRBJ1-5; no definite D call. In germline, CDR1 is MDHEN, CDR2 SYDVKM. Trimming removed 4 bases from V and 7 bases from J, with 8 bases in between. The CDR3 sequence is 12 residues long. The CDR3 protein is CASSSSIQPQHF. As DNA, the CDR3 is TGTGCCAGCAGTTCGAGCATCCAGCCCCAGCATTTT. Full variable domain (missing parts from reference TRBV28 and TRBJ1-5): DVKVTQSSRYLVKRTGEKVFLECVQDMDHENMFWYRQDPGLGLRLIYFSYDVKMKEKGDIPEGYSVSREKKERFSLILESASTNQTSMYLCASSSSIQPQHFGDGTRLSIL.

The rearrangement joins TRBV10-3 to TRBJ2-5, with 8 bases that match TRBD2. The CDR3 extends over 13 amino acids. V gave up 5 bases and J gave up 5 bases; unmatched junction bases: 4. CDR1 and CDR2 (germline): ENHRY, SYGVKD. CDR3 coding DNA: TGTGCCATCAGTCGTAGCGGGGCGGAGACCCAGTACTTC. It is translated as CAISRSGAETQYF.

The CDR3 nucleotides are TGTGCCAGCAGTTACTCGGTGTATAGCTCTGGAAACACCATATATTTT. Protein: CASSYSVYSSGNTIYF. This chain uses TRBV6-5 with TRBJ1-3; D remains unclear. The V end lost 0 bases, the J end lost 0 bases, and 9 bases lay between the germline ends. The CDR3 runs 16 residues. CDR1 is MNHEY and CDR2 is SVGAGI in the germline V gene.

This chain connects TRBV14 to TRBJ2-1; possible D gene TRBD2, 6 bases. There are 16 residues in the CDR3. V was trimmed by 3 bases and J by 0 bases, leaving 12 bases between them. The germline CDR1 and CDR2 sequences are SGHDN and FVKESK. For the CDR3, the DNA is TGTGCCAGCAGCCATTTGGGGGGACTCTCCTACAATGAGCAGTTCTTC. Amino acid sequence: CASSHLGGLSYNEQFF.

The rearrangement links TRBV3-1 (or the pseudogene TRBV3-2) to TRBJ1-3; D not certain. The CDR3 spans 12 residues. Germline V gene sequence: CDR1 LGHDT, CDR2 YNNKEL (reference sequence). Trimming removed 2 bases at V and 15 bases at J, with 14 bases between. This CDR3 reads CASSQRQGLQYF. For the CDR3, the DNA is TGTGCCAGCAGCCAAAGGCAAGGACTGCAATATTTT.

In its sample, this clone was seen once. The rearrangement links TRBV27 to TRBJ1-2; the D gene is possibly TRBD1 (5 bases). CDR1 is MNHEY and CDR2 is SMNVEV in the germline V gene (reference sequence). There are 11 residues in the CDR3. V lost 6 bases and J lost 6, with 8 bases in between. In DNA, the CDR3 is TGTGCCAGCAGCGACAGACATGGCTACACCTTC. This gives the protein CASSDRHGYTF.

CDR3 in DNA: TGCGCCAGCAGATATACAGGGGGGACAGATACGCAGTATTTT. Its translation is CASRYTGGTDTQYF. The V call is TRBV5-1, the J call TRBJ2-3, with TRBD1 identical over 8 bases. The CDR3 has 14 residues. Trimming took 5 bases from V and 3 from J; bases not matched to a gene: 5. Germline V gives CDR1 SGHRS, CDR2 YFSETQ.